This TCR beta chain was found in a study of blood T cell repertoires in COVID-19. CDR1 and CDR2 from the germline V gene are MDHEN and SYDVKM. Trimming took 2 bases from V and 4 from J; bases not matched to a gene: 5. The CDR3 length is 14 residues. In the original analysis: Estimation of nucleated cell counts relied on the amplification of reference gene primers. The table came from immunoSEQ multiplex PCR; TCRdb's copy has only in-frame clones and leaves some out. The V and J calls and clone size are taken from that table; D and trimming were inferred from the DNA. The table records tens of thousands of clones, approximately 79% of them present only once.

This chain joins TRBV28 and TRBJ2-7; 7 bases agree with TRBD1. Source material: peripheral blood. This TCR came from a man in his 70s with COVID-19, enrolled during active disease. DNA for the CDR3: TGTGCCAGCAGTTTAGGCACAGGGGTATACGAGCAGTACTTC. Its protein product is CASSLGTGVYEQYF.